This is a list of T cell receptor beta chains from one sample in a study of cytomegalovirus exposure and HLA in healthy donors. This table comes from immunoSEQ multiplex PCR, and its TCRdb copy is limited to in-frame clones, with some not included. The sample carries approximately 130,000 clones, more than 80% recorded once. Sequenced material: PBMCs. These receptors were taken from a man aged 35-49 years in good health and CMV-seronegative. CDR3s include the opening cysteine and the closing phenylalanine or tryptophan. The D gene is left open where the match is weak. Rows give clone size only sometimes, using once, few, many, or a class for an expanded clone.

CATSRGRGFPQSGANGLTF	TGTGCCACCAGCAGAGGGAGGGGCTTCCCTCAATCTGGGGCCAACGGCCTGACTTTC	TRBJ2-6	19	TRBV15	NA	NA
CASSLRTSGSTDTQYF	TGCGCCAGCAGCCTCAGGACTAGCGGGAGCACAGATACGCAGTATTTT	TRBJ2-3	16	TRBV5-1	once	TRBD2
CASNGGGGQDTEAFF	TGTGCCAGCAATGGGGGCGGCGGTCAGGACACTGAAGCTTTCTTT	TRBJ1-1	15	TRBV6-6	NA	NA
CASSLGGTGGYTF	TGTGCCAGCAGCTTAGGAGGGACAGGGGGCTACACCTTC	TRBJ1-2	13	TRBV11-2	NA	TRBD1
CAIASGPYEQYF	TGTGCCATAGCTAGCGGCCCCTACGAGCAGTACTTC	TRBJ2-7	12	TRBV10-3	NA	TRBD2
CASTPGGTRGYTF	TGTGCCAGCACCCCGGGGGGGACAAGGGGCTACACCTTC	TRBJ1-2	13	TRBV28	NA	NA
CASSPLGTGTLDGYTF	TGTGCCAGCTCCCCCCTCGGGACAGGGACCCTGGATGGCTACACCTTC	TRBJ1-2	16	TRBV18	NA	TRBD1
CASSDTSSGNTIYF	TGTGCCTCTTCGGACACGAGCTCTGGAAACACCATATATTTT	TRBJ1-3	14	TRBV30	NA	NA
CASSAPGLLNTEAFF	TGTGCCAGCAGCGCCCCGGGACTTTTGAACACTGAAGCTTTCTTT	TRBJ1-1	15	TRBV7-8	NA	NA
CASSLFRTGFNEQYF	TGTGCCAGCAGTTTATTCAGGACAGGGTTCAACGAGCAGTACTTC	TRBJ2-7	15	TRBV27	NA	TRBD1
CASSLFGQTRNTEAFF	TGTGCCAGCAGTTTATTTGGACAGACAAGAAACACTGAAGCTTTCTTT	TRBJ1-1	16	TRBV28	NA	NA
CASAKPPGLYEQYF	TGTGCCAGCGCCAAGCCCCCCGGACTCTACGAGCAGTACTTC	TRBJ2-7	14	TRBV7-9	NA	NA